This is a list of T cell receptor beta chains from one sample in a study of blood T cells in healthy people across ages. TCRdb processed the 5' RACE reads anew with MiXCR; each CDR3 protein has one entry. The sample has hundreds of thousands of distinct CDR3 sequences, over 40% seen once; the top ten hold 13%. The sample comprised blood. These receptors all come from an elderly woman in good health. Each CDR3 is given with its conserved first and last residue. Each record gives: V gene, J gene, D gene, clone size, CDR3 DNA, CDR3 protein. D genes are given only for firm matches. Clone size appears in some rows only: once, few, many, or a class for an expanded clone.

v_call: TRBV29-1
j_call: TRBJ1-2
d_call: TRBD1
clone_size: .
cdr3_nt: TGCAGCGTTGGGGCAGACAGGGAAGGCTACACCTTC
cdr3_aa: CSVGADREGYTF

v_call: TRBV29-1
j_call: TRBJ2-1
d_call: .
clone_size: .
cdr3_nt: TGCAGCGTTGAAGAGGGGCGGCACAACAATGAGCAGTTCTTC
cdr3_aa: CSVEEGRHNNEQFF

v_call: TRBV25-1
j_call: TRBJ2-2
d_call: .
clone_size: .
cdr3_nt: TGTGCCAGCAGTGGCCGAAATAGGCGCAACACCGGGGAGCTGTTTTTT
cdr3_aa: CASSGRNRRNTGELFF

v_call: TRBV7-9
j_call: TRBJ2-1
d_call: TRBD1
clone_size: .
cdr3_nt: TGTGCCAGCAGCGTTCGACAGGGGTACGTTGAGCAGTTCTTC
cdr3_aa: CASSVRQGYVEQFF

v_call: TRBV28
j_call: TRBJ2-7
d_call: TRBD1
clone_size: .
cdr3_nt: TGTGCCACCAGGCGGACAGGAGGCTACGAGCAGTACTTC
cdr3_aa: CATRRTGGYEQYF

v_call: TRBV29-1
j_call: TRBJ2-3
d_call: TRBD2
clone_size: many
cdr3_nt: TGCAGCGTTGAGGGGACTAGCCCAGATACGCAGTATTTT
cdr3_aa: CSVEGTSPDTQYF

v_call: TRBV20-1
j_call: TRBJ1-1
d_call: .
clone_size: .
cdr3_nt: TGCAGTGCTAGAAAGGTGTACCAGAACACTGAAGCTTTCTTT
cdr3_aa: CSARKVYQNTEAFF

v_call: TRBV20-1
j_call: TRBJ2-1
d_call: TRBD2
clone_size: .
cdr3_nt: TGCAGTGCTGAGGCGGGAGATATAAATGAGCAGTTCTTC
cdr3_aa: CSAEAGDINEQFF

v_call: TRBV9
j_call: TRBJ2-1
d_call: .
clone_size: many
cdr3_nt: TGTGCCAGCAGCGTAGCTGCCCACTTCAGCTCCTACAATGAGCAGTTCTTC
cdr3_aa: CASSVAAHFSSYNEQFF

v_call: TRBV27
j_call: TRBJ2-5
d_call: .
clone_size: few
cdr3_nt: TGTGCCAGCAGTTTATACGGTCACGGGACCCAGTACTTC
cdr3_aa: CASSLYGHGTQYF

v_call: TRBV4-2
j_call: TRBJ1-5
d_call: .
clone_size: .
cdr3_nt: TGTGCCAGCAGCCAAGAGGCTACGGGGATGAATCAGCCCCAGCATTTT
cdr3_aa: CASSQEATGMNQPQHF

v_call: TRBV5-1
j_call: TRBJ2-7
d_call: .
clone_size: .
cdr3_nt: TGCGCCAGCAGCTTACGGGGCCCGTCGGATAGCGAGCAGTACTTC
cdr3_aa: CASSLRGPSDSEQYF

v_call: TRBV28
j_call: TRBJ2-3
d_call: .
clone_size: few
cdr3_nt: TGTGCCAGCAGTTTGCTACTAGGTAGCGCAGATACGCAGTATTTT
cdr3_aa: CASSLLLGSADTQYF

v_call: TRBV20-1
j_call: TRBJ1-2
d_call: TRBD1
clone_size: few
cdr3_nt: TGCAGTGCTAGCAGGGCAGGGGGCGACTATGGCTACACCTTC
cdr3_aa: CSASRAGGDYGYTF

v_call: TRBV28
j_call: TRBJ1-5
d_call: .
clone_size: few
cdr3_nt: TGTGCCAGCTCGAACAGTAATCAGCCCCAGCATTTT
cdr3_aa: CASSNSNQPQHF

v_call: TRBV15
j_call: TRBJ2-3
d_call: TRBD2
clone_size: .
cdr3_nt: TGTGCCACCAGCAGCGGGGGGTTACCCACAGATACGCAGTATTTT
cdr3_aa: CATSSGGLPTDTQYF

v_call: TRBV20-1
j_call: TRBJ2-3
d_call: .
clone_size: .
cdr3_nt: TGCAGTGCTAGAGAAGCGCGCACAGATACGCAGTATTTT
cdr3_aa: CSAREARTDTQYF

v_call: TRBV7-2
j_call: TRBJ2-5
d_call: TRBD1
clone_size: .
cdr3_nt: TGTGCCAGCAGCTTAGAGACAGGGGGCTTGAATGAGCAGTACTTC
cdr3_aa: CASSLETGGLNEQYF

v_call: TRBV28
j_call: TRBJ2-1
d_call: .
clone_size: .
cdr3_nt: TGTGCCAGCAGAAGAACAGGGTTCTCCTACAATGAGCAGTTCTTC
cdr3_aa: CASRRTGFSYNEQFF

v_call: TRBV7-2
j_call: TRBJ2-7
d_call: TRBD2
clone_size: once
cdr3_nt: TGTGCCAGCGTTGGCGGGGGGTCCTACGAGCAGTACTTC
cdr3_aa: CASVGGGSYEQYF

v_call: TRBV7-9
j_call: TRBJ2-2
d_call: TRBD1
clone_size: .
cdr3_nt: TGTGCCAGCAGCTTACGAGACAGGGGGTCCGGGGAGCTGTTTTTT
cdr3_aa: CASSLRDRGSGELFF

v_call: TRBV18
j_call: TRBJ2-2
d_call: .
clone_size: few
cdr3_nt: TGTGCCAGCTCACCATTCGGAGTAGGGTCCACCGGGGAGCTGTTTTTT
cdr3_aa: CASSPFGVGSTGELFF

v_call: TRBV7-6
j_call: TRBJ2-1
d_call: TRBD2
clone_size: .
cdr3_nt: TGCGCCAGCAGCTTGCTAGCGGGGGGGCCAATCAATGAGCAGTTCTTC
cdr3_aa: CASSLLAGGPINEQFF

v_call: TRBV6-5
j_call: TRBJ1-4
d_call: .
clone_size: many
cdr3_nt: TGTGCCAGCAGTGACTCAGAGGGGGGAAAACTGTTTTTT
cdr3_aa: CASSDSEGGKLFF

v_call: TRBV20-1
j_call: TRBJ2-7
d_call: TRBD1
clone_size: .
cdr3_nt: TGCAGTGTAGACAGGGCCGCCTACGAGCAGTACTTC
cdr3_aa: CSVDRAAYEQYF

v_call: TRBV5-1
j_call: TRBJ1-6
d_call: .
clone_size: .
cdr3_nt: TGCACCAGCAGCTTGGGGGCCTGGGATTCACCCCTCCACTTT
cdr3_aa: CTSSLGAWDSPLHF

v_call: TRBV6-5
j_call: TRBJ2-1
d_call: .
clone_size: .
cdr3_nt: TGTGCCAGCAGTCCTCGGACTCGACGGAATGAGCAGTTCTTC
cdr3_aa: CASSPRTRRNEQFF

v_call: TRBV7-8
j_call: TRBJ2-1
d_call: TRBD2
clone_size: few
cdr3_nt: TGTGCCAGCAGCTTTCTAGCGGGGGGGAGCTCCTACAATGAGCAGTTCTTC
cdr3_aa: CASSFLAGGSSYNEQFF

v_call: TRBV28
j_call: TRBJ2-1
d_call: .
clone_size: many
cdr3_nt: TGTGCCAGCAGTCCGGAAACGGGAGCAACCTACAATGAGCAGTTCTTC
cdr3_aa: CASSPETGATYNEQFF

v_call: TRBV7-2
j_call: TRBJ1-1
d_call: .
clone_size: .
cdr3_nt: TGTGCCAGCAGCAAGAGGGGGGGTACTCCTGAAGCTTTCTTT
cdr3_aa: CASSKRGGTPEAFF

v_call: TRBV18
j_call: TRBJ1-5
d_call: TRBD1
clone_size: .
cdr3_nt: TGTGCCAGCTCACCGGGACAGGTAGATGCCCAGCATTTT
cdr3_aa: CASSPGQVDAQHF

v_call: TRBV12-3/TRBV12-4
j_call: TRBJ2-6
d_call: TRBD1
clone_size: .
cdr3_nt: TGTGCCAGCAGTTTAGGGACCGGGACAGGGGGCGTCCTGACTTTC
cdr3_aa: CASSLGTGTGGVLTF

v_call: TRBV6-2/TRBV6-3
j_call: TRBJ2-7
d_call: .
clone_size: .
cdr3_nt: TGTGCCAGCAGTTCTCCGGTCGGGGAAGCCTACGAGCAGTACTTC
cdr3_aa: CASSSPVGEAYEQYF

v_call: TRBV3-1
j_call: TRBJ2-5
d_call: .
clone_size: .
cdr3_nt: TGTGCCAGCAGTCGAAGCGGAATACCCCAAGAGACCCAGTACTTC
cdr3_aa: CASSRSGIPQETQYF

v_call: TRBV18
j_call: TRBJ2-7
d_call: .
clone_size: many
cdr3_nt: TGTGCCAGCTCACCAACACAAATCTACGAGCAGTACTTC
cdr3_aa: CASSPTQIYEQYF

v_call: TRBV27
j_call: TRBJ2-2
d_call: .
clone_size: .
cdr3_nt: TGTGCCAGCACCCAGGACACATACACCGGGGAGCTGTTTTTT
cdr3_aa: CASTQDTYTGELFF

v_call: TRBV20-1
j_call: TRBJ2-1
d_call: .
clone_size: .
cdr3_nt: TGCAGCCCCACAGAACCATCCTACAATGAGCAGTTCTTC
cdr3_aa: CSPTEPSYNEQFF

v_call: TRBV24-1
j_call: TRBJ2-4
d_call: .
clone_size: .
cdr3_nt: TGTGCCACCAGTGAGTTTAAGGACAGCAACCTTGAGGGAGAGCAGTACTTC
cdr3_aa: CATSEFKDSNLEGEQYF

v_call: TRBV7-8
j_call: TRBJ2-1
d_call: TRBD2
clone_size: .
cdr3_nt: TGTGCCAGCAGCCACAATGGACTAGCGGAAGACAATGAGCAGTTCTTC
cdr3_aa: CASSHNGLAEDNEQFF

v_call: TRBV27
j_call: TRBJ2-1
d_call: .
clone_size: many
cdr3_nt: TGTGCCAGCAGTTTAGGGGGGTCCCGGCTCAATGAGCAGTTCTTC
cdr3_aa: CASSLGGSRLNEQFF

v_call: TRBV21-1
j_call: TRBJ1-5
d_call: .
clone_size: .
cdr3_nt: TGTGCCAGCAGCCGACGCGAATCGTGGGCAGGGAGGGGTCCCAATCAGCCCCAGCATTTT
cdr3_aa: CASSRRESWAGRGPNQPQHF

v_call: TRBV29-1
j_call: TRBJ2-5
d_call: .
clone_size: once
cdr3_nt: TGCAGCGTTGACTCCGTGAACCAAGAGACCCAGTACTTC
cdr3_aa: CSVDSVNQETQYF

v_call: TRBV7-9
j_call: TRBJ2-7
d_call: .
clone_size: .
cdr3_nt: TGTGCCAGTAGGACTAACGGCTCCTACGAGCAGTACTTC
cdr3_aa: CASRTNGSYEQYF

v_call: TRBV5-6
j_call: TRBJ2-1
d_call: TRBD2
clone_size: .
cdr3_nt: TGTGCCAGCAGCTTGGTAGCGGGGACTGAGCAGTTCTTC
cdr3_aa: CASSLVAGTEQFF

v_call: TRBV20-1
j_call: TRBJ1-1
d_call: .
clone_size: .
cdr3_nt: TGCAGTGCCCCGACGGGGGGACCCGAAGCTTTCTTT
cdr3_aa: CSAPTGGPEAFF

v_call: TRBV3-1
j_call: TRBJ2-2
d_call: .
clone_size: few
cdr3_nt: TGTGCCAGCAGCCAGCTACTAAGCGGGGAGCTGTTTTTT
cdr3_aa: CASSQLLSGELFF

v_call: TRBV5-1
j_call: TRBJ1-1
d_call: .
clone_size: once
cdr3_nt: TGCGCCAGCTCGCCCGGGGGAGGGTACACTGAAGCTTTCTTT
cdr3_aa: CASSPGGGYTEAFF

v_call: TRBV24-1
j_call: TRBJ2-1
d_call: .
clone_size: many
cdr3_nt: TGTGCCACCACCGGGTACAATGAGCAGTTCTTC
cdr3_aa: CATTGYNEQFF

v_call: TRBV20-1
j_call: TRBJ2-1
d_call: TRBD2
clone_size: .
cdr3_nt: TGCAGTGCTACGCCCCCAGCGGGGGGTTACAATGAGCAGTTCTTC
cdr3_aa: CSATPPAGGYNEQFF

v_call: TRBV20-1
j_call: TRBJ1-5
d_call: .
clone_size: .
cdr3_nt: TGCAGTGCTAGAGATCCCAGGGAAAGTCAGCCCCAGCATTTT
cdr3_aa: CSARDPRESQPQHF